The next 11 T cell receptor beta chains were all read from a single sample in a study of technical replicates of blood from several donors. Only in-frame clones appear in the TCRdb table, and some are missing; sequencing was by immunoSEQ multiplex PCR. Of 85,000 to 100,000 clones in the sample, 90% to 96% are singletons; the top ten hold less than 0.25%. What was sequenced was T cells isolated from PBMCs. Receptors were obtained from a human donor in good health.

The chain has TRBV5-1 and TRBJ2-7; 7 bases agree with TRBD1. CDR3 length: 16 amino acids. Looked up from germline, CDR1 is SGHRS and CDR2 is YFSETQ. Trimming removed 0 bases from V and 4 bases from J; junction bases left unmatched: 10. For the CDR3, the DNA is TGCGCCAGCAGCTTGGGACAGGGCATTGTTGGATACGAGCAGTACTTC. It specifies CASSLGQGIVGYEQYF.

CDR3 in amino acids: CASTEFTGELFF. CDR3 sequence (DNA): TGTGCCAGCACCGAGTTCACCGGGGAGCTGTTTTTT. This sequence joins TRBV28 and TRBJ2-2; no reliable D call. V was trimmed by 7 bases and J by 4 bases, leaving 7 bases between them. The CDR3 covers 12 residues. Per germline, CDR1 MDHEN and CDR2 SYDVKM.

V is TRBV27 and J is TRBJ1-2; tentatively, D is TRBD1 (6 bases). This CDR3 is built from 14 residues. The germline V gene encodes CDR1 MNHEY and CDR2 SMNVEV (reference sequence). V lost 6 bases to trimming and J lost 5 bases, with 16 bases between them. CDR3 amino acids: CASRPGAPEYGYTF. The CDR3 DNA sequence: TGTGCCAGCAGGCCAGGGGCCCCCGAATATGGCTACACCTTC.

V is TRBV4-1 and J is TRBJ2-7; D perhaps matches TRBD2 (5 bases). The CDR3 covers 16 residues. Germline loops: CDR1 MGHRA, CDR2 YSYEKL. Trimming left V 3 bases short and J 0 bases short, with 15 bases between. The CDR3 here is CASSQLPGNPSYEQYF. The DNA of the CDR3 is TGCGCCAGCAGCCAGCTCCCCGGGAACCCCTCCTACGAGCAGTACTTC.

This clone was recorded once. The chain combines TRBV29-1 with TRBJ2-2; tentative D call: TRBD2 (6 bases). This CDR3 spans 14 amino acids. Trimming took off 6 bases at V and 4 bases at J, with 15 bases between the two ends. Per the germline V gene, CDR1 is SQVTM and CDR2 is ANQGSEA. The CDR3: CSVVGGKGTGELFF. The DNA for the CDR3 is TGCAGCGTGGTAGGCGGGAAAGGCACCGGGGAGCTGTTTTTT.

This clone was detected only once. The J gene is TRBJ2-7, the V gene TRBV5-1; D gene unclear. Germline CDR1 is SGHRS and CDR2 is YFSETQ. V was trimmed by 3 bases and J by 4 bases, leaving 11 bases between them. This CDR3 is built from 13 residues. In DNA, the CDR3 is TGCGCCAGCAGCTCTCAAGCTCATTACGAGCAGTACTTC. This translates into CASSSQAHYEQYF. The entire variable domain, with the rest obtained from reference TRBV5-1 and TRBJ2-7, is as follows: KAGVTQTPRYLIKTRGQQVTLSCSPISGHRSVSWYQQTPGQGLQFLFEYFSETQRNKGNFPGRFSGRQFSNSRSEMNVSTLELGDSALYLCASSSQAHYEQYFGPGTRLTVT.

This chain uses TRBV1 with TRBJ2-4; TRBD2, the D gene given by the table, was not confirmed from the DNA. TRBV1 corresponds to a pseudogene. This CDR3 contains 22 residues. This chain's CDR3 is CTSSQPTEPPSLAGGMENIQYF. The DNA of the CDR3 is TGCACCAGCAGCCAACCTACCGAACCCCCCTCACTAGCGGGAGGTATGGAAAACATTCAGTACTTC.

J is TRBJ2-2 and V is TRBV19; 8 positions match TRBD2. This CDR3 contains 16 residues. Germline loops: CDR1 LNHDA, CDR2 SQIVND (reference sequence). V lost 4 bases, J lost 0 bases, and 4 bases stayed unmatched. CDR3 nucleotides: TGTGCCAGTAGTAGACTAGCGTCCACGAACACCGGGGAGCTGTTTTTT. As protein: CASSRLASTNTGELFF.

This clone was seen more than once but under ten times. This chain joins TRBV28 and TRBJ2-7, with TRBD1 matching over 8 bases. Germline V gives CDR1 MDHEN, CDR2 SYDVKM. This CDR3 region has 15 residues. Germline trimming cut 8 bases from V and 7 bases from J; bases unmatched to any gene: 16. CDR3 coding DNA: TGTGCCAGCCTTAGTCGGACAGGGTGGCTAGGGGAGCAGTACTTC. It yields the protein CASLSRTGWLGEQYF.

J is TRBJ1-2 and V is TRBV5-6; maybe TRBD1 (5 bases). Per germline, CDR1 SGHDT and CDR2 YYEEEE. The V and J ends lost 4 bases and 8 bases respectively, with 21 bases between them. CDR3 length: 15 residues. CDR3 sequence: CASSPYWSREWGYTF. The CDR3 nucleotides read TGTGCCAGCAGCCCCTATTGGAGCAGGGAATGGGGCTACACCTTC. The entire variable domain, with the rest obtained from reference TRBV5-6 and TRBJ1-2, is as follows: DAGVTQSPTHLIKTRGQQVTLRCSPKSGHDTVSWYQQALGQGPQFIFQYYEEEERQRGNFPDRFSGHQFPNYSSELNVNALLLGDSALYLCASSPYWSREWGYTFGSGTRLTVV.

This clone was counted a few times. The chain joins TRBV12-5 to TRBJ1-1; weak D call: TRBD1 (5 bases). The CDR3 consists of 12 residues. V lost 2 bases and J lost 5, with 6 bases in between. Germline V lookup: CDR1 LGHNT, CDR2 FRNRAP. CDR3 region: CASGLRGTEAFF. DNA for the CDR3: TGTGCTAGTGGTTTGAGGGGTACTGAAGCTTTCTTT.